This TCR beta chain comes out of a study of T-cell reconstitution after alpha-beta-depleted transplantation in children. There are a few counts of this clonotype. Preparation of the TCRbeta library used unique molecular identifiers. MiXCR was run by TCRdb on the PCR reads, yielding one entry per CDR3 protein. The data show more than 550,000 distinct CDR3 sequences, under 12% seen once. V was pared by 7 bases and J by 7 bases, with 11 bases between. The CDR3 loop spans 12 amino acids. The TCR was taken from a human donor who donated a stem cell graft to a child with acute myeloid leukemia. Material: PBMCs from the stem cell graft donor, obtained from the stem cell graft. V gene TRBV12-3 or TRBV12-4 combines with J gene TRBJ2-1; weak D call: TRBD2 (6 bases). The CDR3 DNA reads as TGTGCCAGCATTCGCGGGAAGAATGAGCAGTTCTTC. This sequence encodes CASIRGKNEQFF.